The 6 T cell receptor beta chains presented below share a single source sample, sequenced in a study of shared clonotypes between healthy human individuals. Profiled with immunoSEQ multiplex PCR; TCRdb holds only in-frame clones, not every one. Among more than 500,000 clones listed, about 96% were seen once. Material for sequencing was naive CD4+ T cells sorted from blood. Subset: CD45RA+ positively selected. Receptors were obtained from a young woman in good health.

The chain's CDR3 is CAISEGGLAEYTQYF. CDR3 coding DNA: TGTGCCATCAGTGAAGGGGGACTAGCGGAATATACGCAGTATTTT. This chain uses TRBV10-3 with TRBJ2-3; 11 nucleotides match TRBD2. The CDR3 consists of 15 residues. Germline V gene data show CDR1 as ENHRY and CDR2 as SYGVKD. With 3 bases clipped from V and 7 bases from J, the junction kept 6 bases outside the gene matches.

The chain uses TRBV29-1 and TRBJ2-5; D perhaps matches TRBD2 (5 bases). Germline V gene sequence: CDR1 SQVTM, CDR2 ANQGSEA. V lost 7 bases, J lost 5 bases, and 17 bases lay in between. The CDR3 is 13 amino acids. The chain's CDR3 is CSAAGRLMETQYF. The CDR3, as DNA: TGCAGCGCGGCGGGCCGACTAATGGAGACCCAGTACTTC. The complete variable domain, with remaining parts taken from reference TRBV29-1 and TRBJ2-5, reads SAVISQKPSRDICQRGTSLTIQCQVDSQVTMMFWYRQQPGQSLTLIATANQGSEATYESGFVIDKFPISRPNLTFSTLTVSNMSPEDSSIYLCSAAGRLMETQYFGPGTRLLVL.

This clone was observed a few times. The chain has TRBV5-3 and TRBJ1-2; 8 bases are shared with TRBD1. TRBV5-3 qualifies as an ORF whose function is uncertain. The CDR3 contains 14 residues. V shed 2 bases, J shed 7 bases, and the junction held 7 bases outside the gene matches. CDR3 region: CARSFPADRVGYTF. CDR3 in DNA: TGTGCCAGAAGCTTCCCCGCGGACAGGGTTGGCTACACCTTC.

This chain joins TRBV6-1 and TRBJ2-1, with 8 bases lining up with TRBD2. Per the germline V gene, CDR1 is MNHNS and CDR2 is SASEGT. The length of the CDR3 is 15 residues. With 2 bases clipped from V and 10 bases from J, the junction kept 10 bases outside the gene matches. The CDR3 nucleotides are TGTGCCAGCAGTGAACAGGGGACTAGGTCTGGCGAGCAGTTCTTC. This sequence encodes CASSEQGTRSGEQFF.

J is TRBJ2-5 and V is TRBV28, with 8 nucleotides matching TRBD2. V trimming: 6 bases; J trimming: 4 bases; junction bases outside the gene matches: 16. Germline values: CDR1 MDHEN, CDR2 SYDVKM. CDR3 length: 17 amino acids. CDR3 nucleotides: TGTGCCAGCAGACCTTACGACAGCGGGAGTGGAGGAGAGACCCAGTACTTC. Its translation: CASRPYDSGSGGETQYF.

The V gene is TRBV6-6, the J gene TRBJ2-4; the match to TRBD1 covers 7 bases. The CDR3 length is 15 residues. Germline assignment: CDR1 MNHNY and CDR2 SVGAGI (reference sequence). V gave up 5 bases and J gave up 3 bases; unmatched junction bases: 7. The CDR3 loop is CASSSLGQVKNIQYF. Here the CDR3 DNA reads TGTGCCAGCAGTAGTCTCGGACAGGTCAAAAACATTCAGTACTTC.